These 7 T cell receptor beta chains share one sample of origin, sequenced in a study of T cell responses to AZD1222 COVID-19 vaccine. The protocol was immunoSEQ multiplex PCR, while the TCRdb copy is restricted to in-frame clones and leaves out a portion. The table records roughly 130,000 clones, about 91% of them present only once. Sequenced here: peripheral blood, sampled on day 0 of AZD1222 vaccination. These receptors came from an adult in good health.

The V call is TRBV19, the J call TRBJ1-4; 7 nucleotides match TRBD1. The ends lost 3 bases at V and 5 bases at J; junction bases unmatched: 6. This CDR3 spans 15 amino acids. The germline V gene encodes CDR1 LNHDA and CDR2 SQIVND (reference sequence). CDR3 coding DNA: TGTGCCAGTAGTATTCGGCGACAGGGAAATGAAAAACTGTTTTTT. This gives the protein CASSIRRQGNEKLFF.

V usage is TRBV7-8 and J usage is TRBJ1-5; the D is unclear. V shed 1 base and J shed 4 bases, with 8 bases lying between them. From germline, CDR1 is SGHVS and CDR2 FQNEAQ. CDR3 length: 14 residues. DNA for the CDR3: TGTGCCAGCAGCTTAGGCCAGTTAAATCAGCCCCAGCATTTT. Translating it yields CASSLGQLNQPQHF.

The CDR3 is CASSTGTGASNQPQHF. The CDR3, as DNA: TGTGCCAGCAGTACCGGGACAGGGGCGAGCAATCAGCCCCAGCATTTT. This chain uses TRBV27 with TRBJ1-5, with 10 bases fitting TRBD1. Germline V gives CDR1 MNHEY, CDR2 SMNVEV (reference sequence). The length of the CDR3 is 16 residues. The V and J ends lost 5 bases and 1 base, in that order; junction bases with no gene match: 5.

The chain is built from TRBV7-9 and TRBJ1-3, with D tentatively TRBD1 (6 bases). This CDR3 contains 16 residues. Germline loops: CDR1 SEHNR, CDR2 FQNEAQ (reference sequence). Trimming removed 3 bases from V and 0 bases from J, with 12 bases in between. DNA of the CDR3: TGTGCCAGCAGCTTCAAACAGGGCTACTCTGGAAACACCATATATTTT. Residues: CASSFKQGYSGNTIYF.

J is TRBJ1-1 and V is TRBV12-3 or TRBV12-4, with D tentatively TRBD1 (6 bases). Trimming cost V 10 bases and J 4 bases, with 16 bases left between them. This CDR3 is 13 amino acids long. The CDR3 coding sequence is TGTGCCACCCTCCTTGCCAGGGGCACTGAAGCTTTCTTT. It yields the protein CATLLARGTEAFF.

The genes are TRBV12-3 or TRBV12-4 and TRBJ1-1, with 7 bases aligning to TRBD1. This CDR3 comprises 13 residues. Trimming at V came to 5 bases and at J to 8 bases, leaving 8 bases not matched to a gene. DNA for the CDR3: TGTGCCAGCAGTGTATACAGGGGAGGCGAAGCTTTCTTT. It is translated as CASSVYRGGEAFF.

This chain joins TRBV29-1 and TRBJ2-1, with 11 bases aligning to TRBD2. The CDR3 sequence is 14 residues long. Germline lookup yields CDR1 SQVTM and CDR2 ANQGSEA. The J segment lost 5 bases and the V segment lost 7 bases, leaving 7 bases of the junction unmatched. CDR3 coding DNA: TGCAGCGCTCCGGGACTAGCGGCAAACAATGAGCAGTTCTTC. This sequence encodes CSAPGLAANNEQFF.